This TCR beta chain was obtained from a study of T cell responses to AZD1222 COVID-19 vaccine (dated by TCRdb to about 2021). Some background on the complete study: TCR sequencing covered roughly 230 trial participants: 207 given two doses of AZD1222 and about 26 given two doses of MenACWY control vaccine. Trial participants were enrolled by age into 18-55, 56-69 and 70-plus year subgroups, with roughly 160, 29 and 62 TCR-sequenced participants respectively.

What the time point label conveys for this sample: about 28 days (+/-7) after the second vaccine dose. AZD1222 recipients with second doses at about 4 weeks or about 12 weeks were pooled, because spike-specific TCR depth and breadth did not differ between schedules. The vaccinee samples were drawn from two UK trials, COV001 and COV002, one of which was a single-blind randomized controlled phase 2/3 trial testing AZD1222 (ChAdOx1 nCoV-19) in healthy adults. For TCRbeta chain sequencing, PBMC samples from trial participants were taken at day 0 and at day 28 after the second dose. CDR1 and CDR2, looked up from the germline V gene, are SNHLY and FYNNEI. Compared with germline, V lacks 5 bases and J lacks 5 bases; bases without a gene match: 4. The CDR3 measures 13 amino acids from cysteine to phenylalanine. Solely the CDR3 DNA is kept, with 39 bases framed from the first base. Concerning this clone: Its target antigen remains unknown. Per-base quality was not reported, and no clone a single base away is much larger than it.

The CDR3 regions of human TCRbeta chains were subjected to immunosequencing. The source study handled its data this way. TCRs in the repertoires were compared against a reference library of SARS-CoV-2-specific TCRs that had been generated with the MIRA antigen-specificity platform. Breadth was defined as the fraction of unique TCRs that were SARS-CoV-2-associated. Depth was defined as the fraction of total T cells that were SARS-CoV-2-associated. Each spike-specific TCR was assigned to its reactive spike region and to a CD4 or CD8 class using the MIRA data. Log10-transformed breadth and depth values were compared by one-way ANOVA with Sidak's multiple comparisons tests. Imported from immuneACCESS, the table was reduced by TCRdb to in-frame sequences with V and J called. These copies leave out some clones; in studies compared against another copy, an unresolved V gene accounts for under half, and the cause of the remainder is not known. V and J calls and clone size are those listed in that table; D and trimming were worked out from the DNA. The sample table lists around 99,000 clones, 80% to 95% of them with a count of one. Of the sample, about 9.1% falls within the top ten clones.

Results the study describes overall, beyond this receptor: CD4 TCRs associated with the vaccine covered the entire spike protein, and the dominant responses were in regions 160-218 and 743-854. In the small 56-69-year group, the increase in depth fell short of significance, most likely because of low power. Only 5 to 7 AZD1222 recipients were SARS-CoV-2 seropositive at baseline, limiting conclusions about previously exposed vaccinees. No day 14 peak-response samples were available, so repertoires were characterized only after the peak T cell response. Most participants were white British and females outnumbered males, and the authors suggested that clonal diversity may have been underestimated. After two AZD1222 doses, both the breadth and the depth of spike-specific TCRs were significantly higher than at day 0 and than in MenACWY recipients. Reportedly, almost half of the unique spike-specific TCRs recognized epitopes lying outside the regions that are mutated in the B.1.351 and B.1.1.7 variants.

The V and J segments used are TRBV2 and TRBJ1-2, and TRBD1 matches 8 of the central bases. The sample in question was peripheral blood, obtained 28 days after the second AZD1222 dose. The receptor comes from an adult who received the AZD1222 COVID-19 vaccine. The encoded CDR3 is CASSLDRGYGYTF. The DNA sequence is given as TGTGCCAGCAGTCTTGACAGGGGTTATGGCTACACCTTC. The CDR3, completed at both ends by the reference TRBV2 and TRBJ1-2 genes, gives the full variable domain EPEVTQTPSHQVTQMGQEVILRCVPISNHLYFYWYRQILGQKVEFLVSFYNNEISEKSEIFDDQFSVERPDGSNFTLKIRSTKLEDSAMYFCASSLDRGYGYTFGSGTRLTVV.